Presented here are 20 T cell receptor beta chains from one specimen sequenced in a study of vaccination effects on CD4 cells after COVID-19 (dated by TCRdb to 2022 to 2024). Library preparation used the immunoSEQ multiplex PCR assay. The immuneACCESS repertoire file appears here via TCRdb, limited to in-frame rearrangements. These files lack a portion of the clones; in checked studies, under half of the deficit traces to unresolved V genes, and the cause of the others is not known. Within this sample are about 11,000 clones, with 65% to 75% of them counted one time only. The biggest ten clones account for roughly a quarter of the sample. Their specific antigens are unknown. In the ViraFEST assay, PBMC were stimulated with viral peptide pools, and antigen-specific CD4+ T cell clonotypes were then identified by expansion using TCR sequencing. After around 10 days of culture, CD4+ T cells were isolated with the EasySep CD4+ T cell isolation kit.

The sequenced sample was CD4+ T cells from PBMCs cultured with HCoV-229E spike peptides, obtained before COVID-19 vaccination. The cell subset or site label of this sample denotes: HCoV-229E spike overlapping peptide pool stimulation. These receptors were collected from a human donor who received a COVID-19 vaccine.

The J gene is TRBJ2-1, the V gene TRBV5-1; 10 bases fit TRBD2. V trimming: 4 bases; J trimming: 2 bases; junction bases outside the gene matches: 6. The germline V gene encodes CDR1 SGHRS and CDR2 YFSETQ. This CDR3 is built from 16 residues. CDR3: CASSTSSGSAYNEQFF. The CDR3 coding sequence is TGCGCCAGCAGCACCTCTAGCGGGAGCGCCTACAATGAGCAGTTCTTC.

The chain combines TRBV6-2 or TRBV6-3 with TRBJ2-3; 7 positions agree with TRBD2. The CDR3 is made up of 15 amino acids. After removal of 4 bases from V and 10 bases from J, the junction contained 14 bases not matched to a gene. Germline V CDR1 and CDR2: MNHEY, SVGEGT. DNA for the CDR3: TGTGCCAGCAGTTTCATGACTAGCTTGGCTCGGGCGCAGTATTTT. The encoded protein is CASSFMTSLARAQYF.

The chain joins TRBV28 to TRBJ1-2; D unclear. The CDR3 runs to 13 residues. From germline, CDR1 is MDHEN and CDR2 SYDVKM. Trimming took off 7 bases at V and 0 bases at J, with 9 bases between the two ends. The CDR3 DNA sequence: TGTGCCAGCACTGTGGGAGCTAACTATGGCTACACCTTC. It translates to CASTVGANYGYTF.

The gene calls are TRBV15 and TRBJ2-1, with D uncertain. This CDR3 spans 16 amino acids. CDR1 LNHNV and CDR2 YYDKDF come from the germline V gene (reference sequence). Trimming left V 2 bases short and J 0 bases short, with 11 bases between. CDR3 bases: TGTGCCACCAGCAGACCCAGCTCGAGCTCCTACAATGAGCAGTTCTTC. It yields the protein CATSRPSSSSYNEQFF.

The chain recombines TRBV27 with TRBJ1-2; 9 bases fit TRBD1. The germline gives CDR1 MNHEY, CDR2 SMNVEV (reference sequence). After removal of 2 bases from V and 2 bases from J, the junction contained 15 bases not matched to a gene. This CDR3 region has 19 residues. The CDR3 nucleotides read TGTGCCAGCAGTTTAAAGAGAGCGACAGGGGGAGGGGGCAACTATGGCTACACCTTC. Its protein is CASSLKRATGGGGNYGYTF.

CDR3 coding DNA: TGTGCCAGTAGTATTAGAAATGAGCAGTTCTTC. It translates to CASSIRNEQFF. This rearrangement joins TRBV19 to TRBJ2-1; D ambiguous. Trimming removed 3 bases from V and 7 bases from J, with 4 bases in between. The CDR3 totals 11 residues. From germline, CDR1 is LNHDA and CDR2 SQIVND (reference sequence).

Only one count was recorded for this clone. The chain recombines TRBV18 with TRBJ1-6, with no clear D. The CDR3 is 16 residues long. Germline V CDR1 and CDR2: KGHSH, LQKENI. V was clipped by 3 bases and J by 5 bases, with 14 bases between them. Written as DNA, the CDR3 is TGTGCCAGCTCACCCGGGTTTGGACCCGATAATTCACCCCTCCACTTT. Amino acids: CASSPGFGPDNSPLHF.

The CDR3 here is CASSLGGAISINYGYTF. CDR3 DNA: TGTGCCAGCAGCTTGGGAGGGGCAATTTCCATTAACTATGGCTACACCTTC. The gene calls are TRBV5-4 and TRBJ1-2; TRBD1 might be the D (5 bases). Germline V gene data show CDR1 as SGHNT and CDR2 as YYREEE (reference sequence). V was shortened by 0 bases and J by 1 base, with 16 bases between the two germline ends. The CDR3 spans 17 residues.

This clone showed up just once. The V and J genes are TRBV18 and TRBJ1-3; D is perhaps TRBD1 (5 bases). CDR1 and CDR2 (germline): KGHSH, LQKENI. V was clipped by 1 base and J by 0 bases, with 13 bases between them. CDR3 size: 17 residues. The CDR3 region is CASSPRSGQISGNTIYF. Here the CDR3 DNA reads TGTGCCAGCTCACCACGGTCAGGGCAAATCTCTGGAAACACCATATATTTT.

The chain is built from TRBV5-1 and TRBJ2-1; 9 bases map to TRBD2. This CDR3 has 15 amino acids. The ends lost 0 bases at V and 8 bases at J; junction bases unmatched: 6. Germline V CDR1 and CDR2: SGHRS, YFSETQ. The CDR3, as DNA: TGCGCCAGCAGCTTGGGGGCGGGAGGGCCGCATGAGCAGTTCTTC. Translation: CASSLGAGGPHEQFF.

This clone was counted between two and nine times. As DNA, the CDR3 is TGTGCCAGCAGCGTGAACACCGGGGAGCTGTTTTTT. Translating gives CASSVNTGELFF. The chain has TRBV7-6 and TRBJ2-2; D ambiguous. CDR3 length equals 12 residues. V was trimmed by 5 bases and J by 1 base, leaving 2 bases between them. CDR1 is SGHVS, CDR2 FNYEAQ, per germline.

The rearrangement uses TRBV27 and TRBJ1-2; no clear D gene. Per germline, CDR1 MNHEY and CDR2 SMNVEV (reference sequence). This CDR3 spans 13 amino acids. Trimming removed 4 bases from V and 2 bases from J, with 8 bases in between. The CDR3 is CASSYAANYGYTF. In DNA form, the CDR3 reads TGTGCCAGCAGTTACGCGGCGAACTATGGCTACACCTTC.

The rearrangement joins TRBV5-4 to TRBJ1-1, with 10 bases matching TRBD1. V shed 4 bases, J shed 3 bases, and the junction held 9 bases outside the gene matches. Germline V gene lookup returns CDR1 SGHNT and CDR2 YYREEE (reference sequence). The CDR3 loop spans 16 amino acids. CDR3 coding DNA: TGTGCCAGCAGCCCTGACAGGGGGCGCTTGGACACTGAAGCTTTCTTT. It yields the protein CASSPDRGRLDTEAFF.

The chain couples TRBV4-2 to TRBJ2-5; 7 bases map to TRBD1. Trimming took 0 bases from V and 2 from J; bases not matched to a gene: 3. Looked up from germline, CDR1 is LGHNA and CDR2 is YNFKEQ. CDR3 length equals 15 residues. The CDR3 is CASSQDRDRQETQYF. The CDR3 nucleotides read TGTGCCAGCAGCCAAGACCGGGACAGACAAGAGACCCAGTACTTC.

The rearrangement uses TRBV9 and TRBJ2-2; D might be TRBD1 (6 bases). The CDR3 is made up of 15 amino acids. V was cut by 4 bases and J by 6 bases, with 16 bases left in between. Per germline, CDR1 SGDLS and CDR2 YYNGEE. The CDR3 loop reads CASSPDRLVAGELFF. In DNA, the CDR3 is TGTGCCAGCAGCCCCGACAGGTTGGTGGCCGGGGAGCTGTTTTTT.

This chain links TRBV5-4 with TRBJ2-6; no clear D. CDR3 size: 15 residues. The V end lost 4 bases, the J end lost 0 bases, and 8 bases lay between the germline ends. The germline V gene encodes CDR1 SGHNT and CDR2 YYREEE (reference sequence). The CDR3: CASSSSNSGANVLTF. CDR3 bases: TGTGCCAGCAGCAGCAGTAACTCTGGGGCCAACGTCCTGACTTTC.

This clone came up a few times. The chain links TRBV5-4 to TRBJ1-2; D gene unclear. CDR1 is SGHNT, CDR2 YYREEE, per germline (reference sequence). CDR3 length equals 13 residues. V was clipped by 4 bases and J by 3 bases, with 10 bases between them. CDR3 protein: CASSLIVDYGYTF. Written as DNA, the CDR3 is TGTGCCAGCAGCCTGATCGTCGACTATGGCTACACCTTC. Supplemented by reference TRBV5-4 and TRBJ1-2, the full variable domain reads ETGVTQSPTHLIKTRGQQVTLRCSSQSGHNTVSWYQQALGQGPQFIFQYYREEENGRGNFPPRFSGLQFPNYSSELNVNALELDDSALYLCASSLIVDYGYTFGSGTRLTVV.

J is TRBJ2-7 and V is TRBV2; tentative D call: TRBD2 (5 bases). The germline V gene encodes CDR1 SNHLY and CDR2 FYNNEI. The ends were cut back, 7 bases at V and 2 bases at J, with 12 bases in the middle. The CDR3 covers 13 residues. Written as DNA, the CDR3 is TGTGCCAGCATTCAGGAGCGGCCCTACGAGCAGTACTTC. This sequence encodes CASIQERPYEQYF.

The rearrangement joins TRBV9 to TRBJ2-3; 7 positions agree with TRBD2. The CDR3 spans 17 residues. The germline V gene has CDR1 SGDLS and CDR2 YYNGEE. With V trimmed by 0 bases and J by 6 bases, 13 bases remained unmatched. CDR3 nucleotide sequence: TGTGCCAGCAGCGTAGGGCTCCTGGCGGGAGTGTCCGATACGCAGTATTTT. Protein product: CASSVGLLAGVSDTQYF.

This clone showed up just once. V and J are TRBV5-1 and TRBJ2-4; TRBD2 matches 12 bases. CDR3 length: 19 amino acids. Germline V gene data show CDR1 as SGHRS and CDR2 as YFSETQ. With 2 bases clipped from V and 1 base from J, the junction kept 10 bases outside the gene matches. As DNA, the CDR3 is TGCGCCAGCAGCTTAACTGCACTAGCGGGGGGTCCGGCCAAAAACATTCAGTACTTC. Residues: CASSLTALAGGPAKNIQYF. Filled out from reference TRBV5-1 and TRBJ2-4, the complete variable domain reads KAGVTQTPRYLIKTRGQQVTLSCSPISGHRSVSWYQQTPGQGLQFLFEYFSETQRNKGNFPGRFSGRQFSNSRSEMNVSTLELGDSALYLCASSLTALAGGPAKNIQYFGAGTRLSVL.